The 12 T cell receptor beta chains below come from one sample, sequenced in a study of T-cell memory formation after mild COVID-19. One entry per CDR3 protein, called by TCRdb with MiXCR from the 5' RACE reads. The table has 360,000 or so distinct CDR3 sequences, over 25% seen once. Sequenced: PBMCs or a T cell subset sorted from them (not recorded which). The receptors derive from an adult woman who had mild COVID-19 (a few samples of this study predate the infection). Cell type and time point are not known.

The rearrangement uses TRBV27 and TRBJ1-2, with D perhaps TRBD1 (6 bases). The CDR3 has 13 amino acids. Germline assignment: CDR1 MNHEY and CDR2 SMNVEV (reference sequence). The V end lost 6 bases, the J end lost 4 bases, and 12 bases lay between the germline ends. CDR3 region: CASRQGDGYGYTF. CDR3 nucleotide sequence: TGTGCCAGCAGACAGGGTGACGGCTATGGCTACACCTTC.

The V gene is TRBV19, the J gene TRBJ1-2; D remains unclear. The CDR3 loop spans 12 amino acids. V lost 9 bases and J lost 8, with 16 bases in between. CDR1 and CDR2 (germline): LNHDA, SQIVND (reference sequence). The CDR3 region is CARRYPLEGYTF. CDR3 nucleotides: TGTGCCAGGAGGTACCCTCTGGAGGGCTACACCTTC.

The rearrangement links TRBV9 to TRBJ2-2; TRBD1 agrees at 8 bases. V shed 3 bases, J shed 0 bases, and the junction held 1 base outside the gene matches. CDR3 length: 15 residues. CDR1 and CDR2 (germline): SGDLS, YYNGEE. Written as DNA, the CDR3 is TGTGCCAGCAGCGCGGGACAGGCGAACACCGGGGAGCTGTTTTTT. Translated: CASSAGQANTGELFF.

In the case of this clonotype: A read error may produce the germline difference seen at one junction end. This chain joins TRBV20-1 and TRBJ2-7; tentative D call: TRBD1 (8 bases). Germline assignment: CDR1 DFQATT and CDR2 SNEGSKA (reference sequence). This CDR3 comprises 13 residues. In DNA form, the CDR3 reads TGCAGTGCTGGAGACAGGGGAGGGTACGAGCAGTACTTC. Protein sequence: CSAGDRGGYEQYF.

This clonotype has just a few counts. The chain recombines TRBV15 with TRBJ2-2; unclear D gene. The germline V gene encodes CDR1 LNHNV and CDR2 YYDKDF (reference sequence). The CDR3 consists of 15 residues. V lost 0 bases and J lost 3, with 8 bases in between. The chain's CDR3 is CATSRDVGDTGELFF. As DNA, the CDR3 is TGTGCCACCAGCAGAGATGTGGGTGACACCGGGGAGCTGTTTTTT.

The V gene is TRBV9, the J gene TRBJ1-5; D possibly corresponds to TRBD1 (6 bases). Trimming stripped 3 bases from V and 3 bases from J, with 7 bases between. The CDR3 loop spans 13 amino acids. The germline CDR1 and CDR2 sequences are SGDLS and YYNGEE. The CDR3 sequence is CASSDRANQPQHF. The DNA for the CDR3 is TGTGCCAGCAGCGACAGGGCCAATCAGCCCCAGCATTTT.

In this sample, this clonotype turned up a few times. V and J are TRBV7-2 and TRBJ1-1; D ambiguous. V was trimmed by 4 bases and J by 1 base, leaving 10 bases between them. From germline, CDR1 is SGHTA and CDR2 FQGNSA. This CDR3 comprises 14 residues. The CDR3 DNA reads as TGTGCCAGCAGCTCAACTACACCGAACACTGAAGCTTTCTTT. Translation gives CASSSTTPNTEAFF. Full variable domain (outside the CDR3, taken from reference TRBV7-2 and TRBJ1-1): GAGVSQSPSNKVTEKGKDVELRCDPISGHTALYWYRQSLGQGLEFLIYFQGNSAPDKSGLPSDRFSAERTGGSVSTLTIQRTQQEDSAVYLCASSSTTPNTEAFFGQGTRLTVV.

V usage is TRBV7-3 and J usage is TRBJ2-1, with 11 bases matching TRBD2. The length of the CDR3 is 18 residues. The germline gives CDR1 SGHTA, CDR2 FQGTGA. V lost 8 bases, J lost 7 bases, and 19 bases stayed unmatched. CDR3 coding DNA: TGTGCCAGCCTCCCCTCGGTGGTAGCGGGGGGGCCCAATAATGAGCAGTTCTTC. It encodes CASLPSVVAGGPNNEQFF.

V is TRBV7-9 and J is TRBJ1-4; D remains ambiguous. This CDR3 has 16 residues. Germline V gives CDR1 SEHNR, CDR2 FQNEAQ (reference sequence). V dropped 5 bases and J dropped 0 bases, with 13 bases sitting between them. CDR3 in amino acids: CASSPRIQATNEKLFF. DNA for the CDR3: TGTGCCAGCAGCCCAAGGATCCAGGCAACTAATGAAAAACTGTTTTTT.

The rearrangement uses TRBV12-3 or TRBV12-4 and TRBJ2-2; D remains ambiguous. V was cut by 3 bases and J by 7 bases, with 6 bases left in between. The CDR3 loop spans 12 amino acids. The CDR3 spells CASSFSGGELFF. The CDR3 region has the DNA TGTGCCAGCAGTTTTTCCGGCGGGGAGCTGTTTTTT.

This clonotype was seen more than once but under ten times. The rearrangement joins TRBV21-1 to TRBJ2-7; the D call in the table, TRBD1, was not verified against the DNA. TRBV21-1 is classified as a pseudogene. The CDR3 length is 18 residues. The chain's CDR3 is CASSNRGIDRGCSYEQYF. In DNA, the CDR3 is TGTGCCAGCAGCAATAGGGGGATCGACAGGGGTTGTTCCTACGAGCAGTACTTC.

Here the CDR3 reads CASRPGLAGNNEQFF. CDR3 nucleotides: TGCGCCAGCAGGCCGGGACTAGCAGGAAACAATGAGCAGTTCTTC. The chain recombines TRBV5-1 with TRBJ2-1, with 9 bases fitting TRBD2. The germline V gene has CDR1 SGHRS and CDR2 YFSETQ. After removal of 5 bases from V and 5 bases from J, the junction contained 8 bases not matched to a gene. The CDR3 contains 15 residues.